The present T cell receptor (beta chain) was sequenced within a study of cytomegalovirus exposure and HLA in healthy donors. Study in general: The 550 to 800 first-cohort repertoires and the roughly 120 validation repertoires shared the same platform, a later analysis reported.

The CDR3 consists of 13 residues. With 0 bases clipped from V and 7 bases from J, the junction kept 2 bases outside the gene matches. Germline-derived CDR1 and CDR2 are GTSNPN and SVGIG (reference sequence). Data came from immunoSEQ multiplex PCR; TCRdb stores just in-frame clones and leaves some out. The table includes 250,000 to 300,000 clones, 85% to 90% detected once. Remarks on this clone: The target antigen is unknown.

Broader study findings: As confirmed in vitro, a few CMV-associated chains were specific for CMV antigens. Reportedly, cytomegalovirus status was diagnosed with high sensitivity and specificity.

V usage is TRBV30 and J usage is TRBJ1-2, with 10 bases aligning to TRBD1. This sequence was found in a woman between 18 and 30 years old in good health and CMV-seronegative. Material: PBMCs. The CDR3 spells CAWSVGTGAGYTF. The CDR3 nucleotides are TGTGCCTGGAGTGTGGGGACAGGGGCTGGCTACACCTTC.